This passage covers 2 T cell receptor beta chains from one sample sequenced in a study of CD8+ T cells in alopecia areata. In each case, RNA was isolated and then reverse transcribed into cDNA as the sequencing template. Repertoires were generated with immunoSEQ multiplex PCR, while TCRdb's copy carries only in-frame clones and drops some. The sample gives over 95,000 clones, roughly three fifths of which show up once; roughly a sixth is in the top ten. Treatment denoted: oral pan-JAK inhibitor, 5-10 mg twice daily. This specimen consisted of CD8+ T cells sorted from blood, obtained at week 4, from a patient treated with tofacitinib. All receptors come from a human donor with alopecia areata.

This chain links TRBV15 with TRBJ1-3; D uncertain. CDR1 and CDR2 (germline): LNHNV, YYDKDF (reference sequence). The CDR3 is 15 amino acids. Trimming left V 0 bases short and J 0 bases short, with 6 bases between. CDR3 sequence (DNA): TGTGCCACCAGCAGAGATCAATCCTCTGGAAACACCATATATTTT. This encodes CATSRDQSSGNTIYF.

The rearrangement joins TRBV28 to TRBJ2-3; D call uncertain. Trimming took 6 bases from V and 1 from J, leaving 8 bases between them. CDR3 length equals 13 residues. Germline assignment: CDR1 MDHEN and CDR2 SYDVKM. CDR3 sequence: CASSHRGTDTQYF. CDR3 sequence (DNA): TGTGCCAGCAGCCATCGGGGCACAGATACGCAGTATTTT.